Sequencing of this T cell receptor (beta chain) was carried out in a study of Tregs in tolerant kidney transplant recipients. Germline V lookup: CDR1 WNHNN, CDR2 SYGVQD (reference sequence). The V gene lost 4 bases and the J gene lost 7 bases, with 14 bases spanning the gap. CDR3 length: 13 residues. Generated by immunoSEQ multiplex PCR, the TCRdb table keeps only in-frame clones and is missing some. The sample contains 92,000 or so clones, approximately 94% of which appear only once. The source material was CD8+ T cells from blood. The receptor was derived from a human donor in good health. The J gene is TRBJ2-7, the V gene TRBV10-1, with D perhaps TRBD1 (5 bases). CDR3 sequence reads: CASSGTRMREQYF. In DNA, the CDR3 is TGCGCCAGCAGTGGGACACGGATGAGGGAGCAGTACTTC.